The entry below gives a single T cell receptor (beta chain) sequence along with its context. Its target is not known. The germline CDR1 and CDR2 sequences are SNHLY and FYNNEI. The CDR3 extends over 14 amino acids. Naive CD45RA+ and memory CD45RO+ CD4+ or CD8+ T cells were FACS-sorted. Here immunoSEQ multiplex PCR was the method, and the copy in TCRdb shows in-frame clones only, minus some. The table shows 25,000 to 35,000 clones, with roughly 79% occurring only once. These data originate in a study of regulatory dendritic cells for organ transplantation. Study observations and caveats: Memory CD8+ clonal expansion seemed more limited with regulatory than mature dendritic cells. The authors noted considerable between-person heterogeneity in alloreactive memory CD8+ cells.

The sample was memory CD4+ T cells from blood. Documented subset: CD45RO+ memory T cells. The origin of this receptor is a human donor in good health. The gene calls are TRBV2 and TRBJ2-5; the D call may be TRBD1 or TRBD2 (5 bases each). The DNA matches TRBJ2-7 better at its end, which makes the J call doubtful. In DNA form, the CDR3 reads TGTGCCGGGGCGAGCGGATCCTGGTCCTACGAGCAGTACTTC. Protein product: CAGASGSWSYEQYF.